A single sample is the source of the 21 T cell receptor beta chains below, sequenced in a study of blood T cell repertoires in COVID-19. Measured with immunoSEQ multiplex PCR; TCRdb has only the in-frame clones, and not every one. This sample carries more than 250,000 clones, approximately 85% of them seen once, and the ten largest clones take roughly 2.2%. The material sequenced was PBMCs or T cells enriched from blood (not recorded which). The receptor source for this set is a young man who had recovered from COVID-19.

The CDR3 nucleotides read TGTGCCTGGAACAGGGGAGCTGGCTACACCTTC. Residues: CAWNRGAGYTF. The chain has TRBV30 and TRBJ1-2, with TRBD1 matching over 7 bases. This CDR3 comprises 11 residues. V lost 4 bases and J lost 7; bases outside the gene matches: 3. CDR1 is GTSNPN, CDR2 SVGIG, per germline (reference sequence).

V and J are TRBV2 and TRBJ1-2; TRBD1 aligns across 7 bases. Germline lookup yields CDR1 SNHLY and CDR2 FYNNEI. This CDR3 spans 16 amino acids. The V segment lost 6 bases and the J segment 0 bases; nucleotides outside the gene matches: 10. The CDR3 DNA reads TGTGCCAGCAGCGGGTACCGGACAGGTTCTAACTATGGCTACACCTTC. Protein sequence: CASSGYRTGSNYGYTF.

The genes are TRBV10-3 and TRBJ2-7, with no clear D. V dropped 6 bases and J dropped 2 bases, with 8 bases sitting between them. CDR3 length: 12 residues. Germline V lookup: CDR1 ENHRY, CDR2 SYGVKD. For the CDR3, the DNA is TGTGCCATCAGCCTAACCCCCTACGAGCAGTACTTC. Its protein is CAISLTPYEQYF.

V gene TRBV29-1 combines with J gene TRBJ1-4; 7 nucleotides match TRBD1. The length of the CDR3 is 13 residues. Germline assignment: CDR1 SQVTM and CDR2 ANQGSEA. Trimming took 6 bases from V and 2 from J; bases not matched to a gene: 3. In DNA, the CDR3 is TGCAGCGTGAGAGGGGGCACTAATGAAAAACTGTTTTTT. It encodes CSVRGGTNEKLFF.

This clone has only one observation. The chain recombines TRBV14 with TRBJ2-2; TRBD2 might be the D (5 bases). V lost 4 bases and J 8 bases, leaving 14 bases between the germline ends. The CDR3 has 14 amino acids. Per the germline V gene, CDR1 is SGHDN and CDR2 is FVKESK. DNA for the CDR3: TGTGCCAGCAGCCGGACCGCTCGGGGAGGGGAGCTGTTTTTT. Its translation: CASSRTARGGELFF. The full variable domain, in which reference TRBV14 and TRBJ2-2 provide the parts outside the CDR3, is EAGVTQFPSHSVIEKGQTVTLRCDPISGHDNLYWYRRVMGKEIKFLLHFVKESKQDESGMPNNRFLAERTGGTYSTLKVQPAELEDSGVYFCASSRTARGGELFFGEGSRLTVL.

This chain uses TRBV5-4 with TRBJ2-4; D may be TRBD2 (7 bases). Between the trimmed V and J ends, which lost 4 bases and 8 bases, there was a span of 19 bases. Looked up from germline, CDR1 is SGHNT and CDR2 is YYREEE (reference sequence). This CDR3 contains 15 residues. The CDR3 loop reads CASSNIKGEGDIQYF. The CDR3 DNA follows: TGTGCCAGCAGCAACATAAAGGGGGAGGGGGACATTCAGTACTTC.

This sequence joins TRBV30 and TRBJ2-7; D perhaps matches TRBD1 (5 bases). Trimming took off 1 base at V and 3 bases at J, with 19 bases between the two ends. This CDR3 spans 16 amino acids. The V gene's germline CDR1 is GTSNPN and CDR2 SVGIG (reference sequence). In DNA, the CDR3 is TGTGCCTGGAGTGCTCGGATACAGTCAGGGATCTACGAGCAGTACTTC. As protein: CAWSARIQSGIYEQYF. The full variable domain, rest sourced from reference TRBV30 and TRBJ2-7, is SQTIHQWPATLVQPVGSPLSLECTVEGTSNPNLYWYRQAAGRGLQLLFYSVGIGQISSEVPQNLSASRPQDRQFILSSKKLLLSDSGFYLCAWSARIQSGIYEQYFGPGTRLTVT.

The V gene is TRBV5-1, the J gene TRBJ2-2; 7 bases are a match to TRBD2. Germline V lookup: CDR1 SGHRS, CDR2 YFSETQ. This CDR3 has 16 amino acids. V trimming: 4 bases; J trimming: 2 bases; junction bases outside the gene matches: 8. CDR3 sequence reads: CASSMSGAINTGELFF. The CDR3 DNA is TGCGCCAGCAGCATGAGCGGGGCCATCAACACCGGGGAGCTGTTTTTT.

A word on this clone: Relative to the germline gene, one junction end is altered; a read error may explain this. The V and J genes are TRBV7-7 and TRBJ2-1; 10 nucleotides match TRBD1. CDR1 is SSHAT, CDR2 FNYEAQ, per germline (reference sequence). The CDR3 length is 15 residues. The CDR3 DNA follows: TGTGCTAGCAGCGCCTCGGACAGGGGGGACAATGAGCAGTTCTTC. Residues: CASSASDRGDNEQFF.

This clone was detected only once. This chain joins TRBV3-1 (or the pseudogene TRBV3-2) and TRBJ2-7; 7 nucleotides agree with TRBD2. The length of the CDR3 is 15 residues. The germline V gene has CDR1 LGHDT and CDR2 YNNKEL (reference sequence). The V gene end was trimmed by 0 bases and the J gene end by 2 bases; junction bases not matched to a gene: 4. The CDR3 protein is CASSQDWGGTYEQYF. The CDR3, as DNA: TGTGCCAGCAGCCAAGATTGGGGGGGTACCTACGAGCAGTACTTC.

The J gene is TRBJ1-2, the V gene TRBV29-1; D uncertain. Germline lookup yields CDR1 SQVTM and CDR2 ANQGSEA. The length of the CDR3 is 15 residues. Trimming removed 5 bases at V and 8 bases at J, with 24 bases between. CDR3 residues: CSVLIPGPPLRGYTF. CDR3 sequence (DNA): TGCAGCGTTCTCATACCGGGTCCCCCGTTGAGGGGCTACACCTTC. Using reference TRBV29-1 and TRBJ1-2 for the parts outside the CDR3, the full variable domain is SAVISQKPSRDICQRGTSLTIQCQVDSQVTMMFWYRQQPGQSLTLIATANQGSEATYESGFVIDKFPISRPNLTFSTLTVSNMSPEDSSIYLCSVLIPGPPLRGYTFGSGTRLTVV.

The count of this clone is one. V usage is TRBV2 and J usage is TRBJ1-1, with TRBD1 identical over 11 bases. Germline V gene lookup returns CDR1 SNHLY and CDR2 FYNNEI. The V gene end was trimmed by 6 bases and the J gene end by 4 bases; junction bases not matched to a gene: 10. This CDR3 contains 16 residues. The CDR3 nucleotides are TGTGCCAGCAGACCCGGACAGGGGGCTGGGAGCACTGAAGCTTTCTTT. Translating gives CASRPGQGAGSTEAFF.

The chain combines TRBV28 with TRBJ1-1; D remains unclear. The CDR3 length is 14 residues. The germline V gene encodes CDR1 MDHEN and CDR2 SYDVKM. V was shortened by 5 bases and J by 1 base, with 11 bases between the two germline ends. CDR3 in amino acids: CASSKGGGNTEAFF. The CDR3 bases are TGTGCCAGCAGTAAAGGCGGAGGGAACACTGAAGCTTTCTTT.

The J gene is TRBJ1-2, the V gene TRBV4-3, with 9 bases lining up with TRBD1. This CDR3 contains 19 residues. V shed 0 bases and J 5 bases; nucleotides not matched to a gene: 16. Germline values: CDR1 LGHNA, CDR2 YSLEER. CDR3 residues: CASSQDWGQGTVVGYGYTF. CDR3 bases: TGCGCCAGCAGCCAAGATTGGGGACAGGGAACTGTTGTTGGATATGGCTACACCTTC.

CDR3 coding DNA: TGCAGCGACGAAGACCGAACTTCTAACTATGGCTACACCTTC. Protein: CSDEDRTSNYGYTF. V is TRBV29-1 and J is TRBJ1-2; no clear D gene. Trimming left V 7 bases short and J 0 bases short, with 15 bases between. This CDR3 spans 14 amino acids. CDR1 is SQVTM, CDR2 ANQGSEA, per germline.

In its sample, this clone was seen many times. One end of the junction fails to match germline, which may point to a read error. This sequence joins TRBV5-1 and TRBJ1-3; perhaps TRBD1 as D (5 bases). Germline V gives CDR1 SGHRS, CDR2 YFSETQ. This CDR3 has 12 residues. The CDR3: CASSLARGEEHF. The CDR3 DNA reads as TGCGCCAGCAGCTTGGCCCGGGGGGAAGAACATTTT.

V usage is TRBV27 and J usage is TRBJ1-6; 8 positions match TRBD1. CDR3 length equals 16 residues. Germline CDR1 reads MNHEY; CDR2 reads SMNVEV (reference sequence). Trimming cost V 6 bases and J 8 bases; bases outside gene matches: 12. In nucleotides, the CDR3 is TGTGCCAGCAGGATAAACCTCAGGGGGCTTTATTCACCCCTCCACTTT. It translates to CASRINLRGLYSPLHF.

This chain connects TRBV9 to TRBJ2-2; 11 bases fit TRBD1. This CDR3 has 16 residues. Germline lookup yields CDR1 SGDLS and CDR2 YYNGEE. V shed 5 bases, J shed 3 bases, and the junction held 6 bases outside the gene matches. CDR3: CASSDGQGAYTGELFF. CDR3 DNA: TGTGCCAGCAGTGACGGACAGGGGGCTTACACCGGGGAGCTGTTTTTT.

The chain combines TRBV19 with TRBJ1-1; D gene uncertain. The germline V gene encodes CDR1 LNHDA and CDR2 SQIVND (reference sequence). The CDR3 loop spans 13 amino acids. V dropped 4 bases and J dropped 5 bases, with 11 bases sitting between them. CDR3 sequence (DNA): TGTGCCAGTAGTAGGCCGGGGTTGACTGAAGCTTTCTTT. Residues: CASSRPGLTEAFF.

The chain recombines TRBV18 with TRBJ2-7, with TRBD2 as a possible D gene (6 bases). Germline lookup yields CDR1 KGHSH and CDR2 LQKENI. V was shortened by 5 bases and J by 3 bases, with 14 bases between the two germline ends. This CDR3 comprises 14 residues. The CDR3 sequence: CASSAQGLGYEQYF. CDR3 bases: TGTGCCAGCTCAGCTCAGGGACTCGGCTACGAGCAGTACTTC.

The chain combines TRBV4-1 with TRBJ1-1; TRBD1 matches 9 bases. The V gene end was trimmed by 7 bases and the J gene end by 5 bases; junction bases not matched to a gene: 11. This CDR3 contains 15 residues. Germline V gene data show CDR1 as MGHRA and CDR2 as YSYEKL. DNA for the CDR3: TGCGCCAGCATCTCCCAACCCGGGACAGGGACTGAAGCTTTCTTT. It specifies CASISQPGTGTEAFF.